This T cell receptor beta chain was found in a study of blood T cell repertoires in COVID-19. Study context: Both acute and convalescent COVID-19 samples were obtained from the United States, Italy and Spain. From T cells, B-cell-depleted T cells, or PBMCs came the material, which was cDNA or gDNA.

V was shortened by 2 bases and J by 6 bases, with 11 bases between the two germline ends. The CDR3 has 14 residues. Germline CDR1 KGHSH, CDR2 LQKENI. Methods used by the authors: The authors estimated nucleated cell counts from reference gene primer amplification. The assay was immunoSEQ multiplex PCR, and TCRdb's table has in-frame clones only and misses some. D and trimming come from the DNA, and the V and J calls and clone size come from that table. The sample has 200,000 to 300,000 clones; 75% to 90% are singletons. The chain recombines TRBV18 with TRBJ1-5, with unresolved D. The source of this sequence is a man aged 25 to 40 with active or convalescent COVID-19. The sample consisted of peripheral blood. The CDR3 loop reads CASSPEVEGQPQHF. The CDR3 DNA follows: TGTGCCAGCTCACCAGAGGTGGAAGGTCAGCCCCAGCATTTT.